This entry lists 25 T cell receptor beta chains sequenced from one sample in a study of T cell repertoires in cytomegalovirus infection. Using its own MiXCR run on the reads, TCRdb lists one record per CDR3 protein. The sample consists of about 450,000 distinct CDR3 sequences, approximately 30% of them appearing once. Sample: PBMCs. All receptors come from a human donor in good health (CMV status not recorded). Some clones in this sample may be carry-over from other donors' samples.

This clonotype was found a few times. The chain recombines TRBV19 with TRBJ2-2; tentative D call: TRBD2 (5 bases). CDR1 LNHDA and CDR2 SQIVND come from the germline V gene (reference sequence). V was pared by 2 bases and J by 0 bases, with 7 bases between. There are 15 residues in the CDR3. CDR3 nucleotide sequence: TGTGCCAGTAGTATATTAGCGTCGAACACCGGGGAGCTGTTTTTT. Amino acid sequence: CASSILASNTGELFF.

The chain combines TRBV29-1 with TRBJ2-2, with TRBD2 matching over 10 bases. This CDR3 region has 15 residues. The germline V gene has CDR1 SQVTM and CDR2 ANQGSEA. The V segment lost 6 bases and the J segment 3 bases; nucleotides outside the gene matches: 7. The CDR3 here is CSVLASGGHTGELFF. The CDR3 DNA is TGCAGCGTCTTGGCTAGCGGGGGCCACACCGGGGAGCTGTTTTTT.

This clonotype was found a few times. The chain has TRBV25-1 and TRBJ1-5; maybe TRBD1 (6 bases). This CDR3 contains 14 residues. Germline V gene data show CDR1 as MGHDK and CDR2 as SYGVNS. Trimming removed 4 bases at V and 5 bases at J, with 12 bases between. CDR3 nucleotide sequence: TGTGCCAGCAGTGCTGCAGGGGCGGATCAGCCCCAGCATTTT. Translation: CASSAAGADQPQHF.

This chain connects TRBV19 to TRBJ2-7, with 10 bases fitting TRBD2. The germline V gene has CDR1 LNHDA and CDR2 SQIVND (reference sequence). Trimming at V came to 8 bases and at J to 4 bases, leaving 8 bases not matched to a gene. The CDR3 sequence is 14 residues long. The CDR3 spells CASSASGRIYEQYF. In DNA form, the CDR3 reads TGTGCCAGTTCGGCTAGCGGGAGAATTTACGAGCAGTACTTC.

At least ten counts were recorded for this clonotype. The V and J genes are TRBV28 and TRBJ1-2; D gene unclear. V was pared by 5 bases and J by 5 bases, with 9 bases between. The germline V gene has CDR1 MDHEN and CDR2 SYDVKM. This CDR3 region has 12 residues. CDR3 sequence (DNA): TGTGCCAGCAGTCGATTGGGTTATGGCTACACCTTC. Amino acid sequence: CASSRLGYGYTF.

Concerning this clonotype itself: Its ends do not fully match the called genes, so a read error is possible. The chain uses TRBV3-1 and TRBJ1-2; D unclear. Germline assignment: CDR1 LGHDT and CDR2 YNNKEL (reference sequence). This CDR3 region has 11 residues. The CDR3 DNA reads TGTGACAGCAGCCAGCAGGCTGTCCACACCTTC. Protein sequence: CDSSQQAVHTF. The full variable domain, completed using reference TRBV3-1 and TRBJ1-2, is DTAVSQTPKYLVTQMGNDKSIKCEQNLGHDTMYWYKQDSKKFLKIMFSYNNKELIINETVPNRFSPKSPDKAHLNLHINSLELGDSAVYFCDSSQQAVHTFGSGTRLTVV.

The chain uses TRBV11-2 and TRBJ2-6, with D possibly called TRBD1 or TRBD2 (5 bases each). The germline CDR1 and CDR2 sequences are SGHAT and FQNNGV. V was cut by 4 bases and J by 4 bases, with 17 bases left in between. The CDR3 is 17 residues long. CDR3 protein: CASSYRGSGSGANVLTF. The CDR3 DNA reads TGTGCCAGCAGCTATCGGGGCTCCGGGTCCGGGGCCAACGTCCTGACTTTC.

In its sample, this clonotype was seen a few times. V and J are TRBV28 and TRBJ1-2, with D perhaps TRBD1 (6 bases). This CDR3 is built from 14 residues. Trimming left V 6 bases short and J 3 bases short, with 14 bases between. Germline V CDR1 and CDR2: MDHEN, SYDVKM. CDR3 in DNA: TGTGCCAGCAGACGGGCGGGGGCGCACTATGGCTACACCTTC. Its translation: CASRRAGAHYGYTF.

This chain links TRBV5-1 with TRBJ1-4; D remains unclear. The CDR3 loop spans 12 amino acids. Germline lookup yields CDR1 SGHRS and CDR2 YFSETQ. V lost 5 bases and J lost 3, with 5 bases in between. The CDR3 spells CASRYSNEKLFF. The DNA of the CDR3 is TGCGCCAGCAGATATTCTAATGAAAAACTGTTTTTT.

This clonotype appeared a few times. The chain carries TRBV6-2 or TRBV6-3 and TRBJ2-1; D gene uncertain. Between the trimmed V and J ends, which lost 2 bases and 10 bases, there was a span of 15 bases. Germline assignment: CDR1 MNHEY and CDR2 SVGEGT. The CDR3 sequence is 14 residues long. CDR3 loop: CASSYGGLLLEQFF. The CDR3 DNA follows: TGTGCCAGCAGTTACGGCGGATTACTCCTCGAGCAGTTCTTC.

This clonotype was found many times. The chain carries TRBV7-2 and TRBJ1-3, with D possibly TRBD1 on 6 matching bases. CDR3 size: 13 residues. Trimming removed 5 bases at V and 9 bases at J, with 14 bases between. CDR1 and CDR2 (germline): SGHTA, FQGNSA. This CDR3 reads CASSLGHAGTIYF. For the CDR3, the DNA is TGTGCCAGCAGCCTGGGACATGCGGGCACCATATATTTT.

This clonotype has just a few counts. This chain uses TRBV5-5 with TRBJ2-2; D is possibly TRBD2 (6 bases). Per germline, CDR1 SGHKS and CDR2 YYEKEE (reference sequence). The CDR3 length is 15 residues. V lost 2 bases to trimming and J lost 5 bases, with 13 bases between them. CDR3 nucleotide sequence: TGTGCCAGCAGCTTTGTCGGGGGAAGGACCGGGGAGCTGTTTTTT. Encoded protein: CASSFVGGRTGELFF.

This chain links TRBV7-8 with TRBJ1-5; tentative D call: TRBD1 (5 bases). Germline V gene lookup returns CDR1 SGHVS and CDR2 FQNEAQ. V was pared by 4 bases and J by 6 bases, with 19 bases between. The CDR3 has 16 residues. The CDR3 DNA follows: TGTGCCAGCAGCTCGTCTAGGGGAGGGACTCGTCAGCCCCAGCATTTT. Residues: CASSSSRGGTRQPQHF.

The J gene is TRBJ1-2, the V gene TRBV28, with a possible D match to TRBD1 (5 bases). The CDR3 totals 13 residues. V was trimmed by 3 bases and J by 7 bases, leaving 12 bases between them. Germline V gene lookup returns CDR1 MDHEN and CDR2 SYDVKM. The CDR3 region is CASSFPWDPGYTF. The CDR3, as DNA: TGTGCCAGCAGTTTTCCATGGGACCCTGGCTACACCTTC.

This clonotype showed up just a few times. The rearrangement uses TRBV2 and TRBJ1-5, with D tentatively TRBD1 (6 bases). Germline assignment: CDR1 SNHLY and CDR2 FYNNEI. Trimming stripped 7 bases from V and 2 bases from J, with 15 bases between. The CDR3 has 15 amino acids. The CDR3 DNA follows: TGTGCCAGCACCAGAGGGGGTGACGGCAATCAGCCCCAGCATTTT. It yields the protein CASTRGGDGNQPQHF.

This clonotype was observed at least ten times. V and J are TRBV7-2 and TRBJ2-7; no clear D. Germline CDR1 is SGHTA and CDR2 is FQGNSA. CDR3 length equals 13 residues. Trimming took 1 base from V and 2 from J, leaving 6 bases between them. The CDR3 DNA is TGTGCCAGCAGCTTAGAAAGACCCTACGAGCAGTACTTC. As protein: CASSLERPYEQYF.

The rearrangement uses TRBV28 and TRBJ2-4; 13 positions agree with TRBD2. V shed 4 bases, J shed 5 bases, and the junction held 8 bases outside the gene matches. There are 17 residues in the CDR3. The germline gives CDR1 MDHEN, CDR2 SYDVKM. The CDR3 nucleotides are TGTGCCAGCAGTTCGATGACTAGCGGGGGGCCTGAAAACATTCAGTACTTC. Its protein is CASSSMTSGGPENIQYF.

The CDR3 sequence: CATSDFTSGGSNTGELFF. Written as DNA, the CDR3 is TGTGCCACCAGTGATTTTACTAGCGGGGGCTCCAACACCGGGGAGCTGTTTTTT. This chain connects TRBV24-1 to TRBJ2-2; 11 positions match TRBD2. V shed 1 base, J shed 2 bases, and the junction held 5 bases outside the gene matches. Germline V gene lookup returns CDR1 KGHDR and CDR2 SFDVKD. CDR3 size: 18 residues.

Details on this clonotype: A much larger clone lies a single base off, so this may be a read error. The CDR3 carries no conserved terminal phenylalanine or tryptophan, so it likely arises from a read error. Written as DNA, the CDR3 is TGTGCCAGCAGATCGACTAGCGGGGGCCACGGGGAGCTGTTTTGT. It translates to CASRSTSGGHGELFC. The chain recombines TRBV7-2 with TRBJ2-2; 12 nucleotides agree with TRBD2. The CDR3 covers 15 residues. CDR1 is SGHTA and CDR2 is FQGNSA in the germline V gene. After removal of 6 bases from V and 7 bases from J, the junction contained 6 bases not matched to a gene.

The DNA of the CDR3 is TGTGCCAGCAATCTTTCGGGACTACCTAATTCACCCCTCCACTTT. This translates into CASNLSGLPNSPLHF. The J gene is TRBJ1-6, the V gene TRBV12-3 or TRBV12-4; D is possibly TRBD1 (5 bases). This CDR3 has 15 amino acids. V lost 7 bases, J lost 6 bases, and 16 bases lay in between.

The chain has TRBV20-1 and TRBJ2-1; either TRBD1 or TRBD2 may fit D (5 bases each). The length of the CDR3 is 16 residues. Between the trimmed V and J ends, which lost 3 bases and 10 bases, there was a span of 25 bases. From germline, CDR1 is DFQATT and CDR2 SNEGSKA (reference sequence). The CDR3 sequence is CSASFGAKWVGNEQFF. The CDR3 DNA sequence: TGCAGTGCTAGTTTCGGGGCCAAATGGGTGGGGAACGAGCAGTTCTTC.

The sample holds many counts of this clonotype. The V call is TRBV7-2, the J call TRBJ2-4; D remains ambiguous. Germline lookup yields CDR1 SGHTA and CDR2 FQGNSA. V shed 1 base and J shed 9 bases, with 13 bases lying between them. This CDR3 spans 14 amino acids. The CDR3 spells CASSLDGRMSIQYF. The CDR3 bases are TGTGCCAGCAGCTTAGATGGCCGTATGAGCATTCAGTACTTC.

The rearrangement joins TRBV20-1 to TRBJ2-7; a weak D match, TRBD1 (6 bases). V lost 6 bases to trimming and J lost 5 bases, with 17 bases between them. Germline V CDR1 and CDR2: DFQATT, SNEGSKA (reference sequence). The CDR3 is 13 amino acids. CDR3 sequence: CSATYRVAHEQYF. The CDR3 nucleotides are TGCAGTGCCACCTACAGGGTGGCCCACGAGCAGTACTTC.

The table lists this clonotype with a count of one. This may come from a read error, since a much larger clone is one base off. The chain recombines TRBV7-2 with TRBJ1-3; TRBD1 is a possible D gene (5 bases). This CDR3 region has 14 residues. Looked up from germline, CDR1 is SGHTA and CDR2 is FQGNSA. The CDR3 loop is CASSSGSSGNIIYF. CDR3 DNA: TGTGCCAGCAGCTCAGGGAGCTCTGGAAACATCATATATTTT.

This clonotype turned up a few times. This chain joins TRBV6-1 and TRBJ2-7; 8 bases align to TRBD1. Trimming cost V 6 bases and J 6 bases; bases outside gene matches: 7. Germline lookup yields CDR1 MNHNS and CDR2 SASEGT. This CDR3 has 13 residues. CDR3 in DNA: TGTGCCAGCAGAGGACAGGGAACTCTCGAGCAGTACTTC. Translation gives CASRGQGTLEQYF.